This T cell receptor beta chain originates from a study of T cell repertoires in cytomegalovirus infection. Study overall: CMV epitopes, recently identified HLA-C-restricted and well-studied HLA-B-restricted, were used. It can be stated that public TCR beta signatures indicated CMV infection as well as a matching HLA type.

In regard to this clonotype: Its target is unknown.

Study outcomes and limitations: Cumulative frequency (of public TCR beta family members) identified carriers of CMV plus the relevant HLA. CMV-specific HLA-C-restricted TCR beta clonotypes dominated the ex vivo response.

The junction had 4 bases not matched to a gene; V was cut back by 1 base and J by 7 bases. CDR3 size: 15 residues. Per the germline V gene, CDR1 is SGHDN and CDR2 is FVKESK. TCRdb ran MiXCR on the reads and lists one entry per CDR3 protein. The data hold approximately 300,000 distinct CDR3 sequences, with around 25% observed a single time. The clonotype originates from a human donor in good health (CMV status not recorded). Some clones in this sample may be carry-over from other donors' samples. The sample here was cultured PBMCs, taken from culture after CMV antigen stimulation. The chain employs TRBV14 and TRBJ1-6, with 7 bases aligning to TRBD1. This CDR3 is CASSQVTGENSPLHF. CDR3 nucleotides: TGTGCCAGCAGCCAAGTCACAGGGGAGAATTCACCCCTCCACTTT.